What follows are 9 T cell receptor beta chains derived from one specimen sequenced in a study of blood T cells in healthy people across ages. Through a sample-barcoded 5' primer and a J-beta primer mix, a second PCR was run for roughly 6 to 12 cycles. TCRdb independently ran MiXCR on the 5' RACE reads; one entry per CDR3 protein. The sample records 1 million or so distinct CDR3 sequences, over 35% being singletons. Specimen: blood. The receptors derive from a woman aged 55 to 70 in good health.

V and J are TRBV7-8 and TRBJ2-2, with D perhaps matching TRBD1 (6 bases). Germline V gene data show CDR1 as SGHVS and CDR2 as FQNEAQ. The CDR3 loop spans 14 amino acids. V was pared by 10 bases and J by 6 bases, with 18 bases between. This chain's CDR3 is CATRGPPGAGELFF. As DNA, the CDR3 is TGTGCCACCAGGGGACCCCCTGGGGCCGGGGAGCTGTTTTTT.

The sample holds many counts of this clonotype. The V and J genes are TRBV29-1 and TRBJ1-4; 7 bases align to TRBD1. V dropped 4 bases and J dropped 7; count of bases not matched to a gene: 6. Germline CDR1 SQVTM, CDR2 ANQGSEA. The length of the CDR3 is 13 residues. CDR3 sequence (DNA): TGCAGCGTTGTAACAGGACAGGCTGAAAAACTGTTTTTT. Protein: CSVVTGQAEKLFF.

The CDR3 region is CAISERTGQDGYTF. The CDR3 DNA is TGTGCCATCAGTGAGCGCACAGGGCAGGATGGCTACACCTTC. V and J are TRBV10-3 and TRBJ1-2, with D perhaps TRBD1 (6 bases). The V gene's germline CDR1 is ENHRY and CDR2 SYGVKD. V was cut by 2 bases and J by 6 bases, with 13 bases left in between. The CDR3 length is 14 residues.

Only a few counts were recorded for this clonotype. The chain joins TRBV6-1 to TRBJ2-7; D is undetermined. CDR3 length equals 12 residues. Germline loops: CDR1 MNHNS, CDR2 SASEGT. Trimming stripped 5 bases from V and 6 bases from J, with 11 bases between. CDR3 in amino acids: CASSQNPSEQYF. The CDR3 DNA sequence: TGTGCCAGCAGTCAAAACCCCTCCGAGCAGTACTTC.

This clonotype has only a few counts. The chain carries TRBV7-9 and TRBJ2-1; 12 bases align to TRBD1. CDR1 and CDR2 (germline): SEHNR, FQNEAQ (reference sequence). CDR3 length: 15 amino acids. Trimming removed 0 bases from V and 10 bases from J; junction bases left unmatched: 4. CDR3 DNA: TGTGCCAGCAGCTTAGCGGGACAGGGGGCTACCGAGCAGTTCTTC. This sequence encodes CASSLAGQGATEQFF.

V gene TRBV28 combines with J gene TRBJ1-6; the D is unclear. Trimming pared 2 bases from V and 10 bases from J, leaving 6 bases between. The CDR3 length is 12 residues. Germline assignment: CDR1 MDHEN and CDR2 SYDVKM. The CDR3 is CASSLATSPLHF. The DNA of the CDR3 is TGTGCCAGCAGTTTAGCGACCTCACCCCTCCACTTT.

CDR3: CATSRGGQFTDTQYF. Written as DNA, the CDR3 is TGTGCCACCAGCAGGGGAGGACAGTTCACAGATACGCAGTATTTT. The chain joins TRBV15 to TRBJ2-3, with D perhaps given as TRBD1 or TRBD2 (6 bases each). The germline gives CDR1 LNHNV, CDR2 YYDKDF (reference sequence). This CDR3 is 15 amino acids long. The V end was cut by 3 bases, the J end by 2 bases, with 12 bases between.

This chain connects TRBV2 to TRBJ1-1; D unclear. CDR1 and CDR2 from the germline V gene are SNHLY and FYNNEI. CDR3 length equals 14 residues. V was pared by 4 bases and J by 6 bases, with 15 bases between. The CDR3 nucleotides read TGTGCCAGCAGTGCCGAATTGGGGATCTCTGAAGCTTTCTTT. It encodes CASSAELGISEAFF.

This clonotype occurred once. The V call is TRBV5-4, the J call TRBJ2-1; 8 bases fit TRBD1. This CDR3 is 13 amino acids long. Germline V gene data show CDR1 as SGHNT and CDR2 as YYREEE (reference sequence). The V and J ends lost 5 bases and 9 bases, in that order; junction bases with no gene match: 7. The CDR3 here is CASRPDRVGEQFF. CDR3 nucleotide sequence: TGTGCCAGCAGACCGGACAGGGTCGGTGAGCAGTTCTTC.